A selection of T cell receptor beta chains follows, all from one sample in a study of blood T cell repertoires in COVID-19. The protocol was immunoSEQ multiplex PCR, while the TCRdb copy is restricted to in-frame clones and leaves out a portion. The table has under 200,000 clones, over 75% seen once. Sequences were obtained from PBMCs or T cells enriched from blood (not recorded which). All receptors come from a man aged 45 to 65 who had recovered from COVID-19. Each CDR3 is given with its conserved first and last residue. The D gene is left open where the match is weak.

CDR3: CANKGSGNQPQHF; D: -; V: TRBV28
CDR3: CASSPPRAGWDNEQFF; D: -; V: TRBV18
CDR3: CASSLGTSGETQYF; D: TRBD2; V: TRBV5-8
CDR3: CASSLWASGSSYNEQFF; D: TRBD2; V: TRBV7-8
CDR3: CASSLQDSRGYTF; D: -; V: TRBV7-6
CDR3: CASSQGVPLAFF; D: TRBD1; V: TRBV6-6
CDR3: CASSLEPHSTDTQYF; D: -; V: TRBV5-1
CDR3: CASSLATEQETQYF; D: -; V: TRBV7-9
CDR3: CASSPLPRGSNTGELFF; D: -; V: TRBV5-1
CDR3: CASSWGDTEAFF; D: -; V: TRBV6-5
CDR3: CASSLISGNTIYF; D: -; V: TRBV12-3/TRBV12-4
CDR3: CASSFLGDEQYF; D: -; V: TRBV5-6
CDR3: CASSQISYEQYF; D: -; V: TRBV3-1/TRBV3-2
CDR3: CASSVTPGLAGAASTDTQYF; D: TRBD2; V: TRBV9
CDR3: CASSLQVDNTEAFF; D: -; V: TRBV5-1
CDR3: CASSYSQATNEKLFF; D: -; V: TRBV6-5
CDR3: CASSHNPQGAFNYGYTF; D: TRBD1; V: TRBV7-2
CDR3: CASSPPAGGGHEQYF; D: TRBD1; V: TRBV18